This T cell receptor (beta chain) came from a study of OX40 agonist ivuxolimab in advanced cancers. Turning to the study itself: The treatment was a fully human IgG2 OX40 agonist, ivuxolimab. Partial responses were recorded for three patients, including one with hepatocellular carcinoma and two with cutaneous melanoma.

The study's findings and limits: Both blood CD4+ and CD8+ T cells showed clonal growth by week 6 at 0.1 to 3.0 mg/kg. Compared with others, partial responders at 0.1-3.0 mg/kg displayed clonal expansion among the lowest.

From germline, CDR1 is SEHNR and CDR2 FQNEAQ (reference sequence). The V gene lost 3 bases and the J gene lost 11 bases, with 8 bases spanning the gap. The CDR3 runs to 11 residues. This clone was picked up a small number of times. Its antigen is unidentified. Only in-frame clones appear in the TCRdb table, and some are missing; sequencing was by immunoSEQ multiplex PCR. The data hold approximately 60,000 clones, with roughly 93% observed a single time. This sequence originates from an adult with an advanced solid tumor such as melanoma, head and neck, liver or kidney cancer. The chain recombines TRBV7-9 with TRBJ2-1; possible D gene TRBD2, 5 bases. The sample was CD4+ or CD8+ T cells sorted from blood, taken in a trial of the OX40 agonist ivuxolimab. The CDR3: CASSLAGKQFF. In nucleotides, the CDR3 is TGTGCCAGCAGCTTGGCCGGGAAGCAGTTCTTC.